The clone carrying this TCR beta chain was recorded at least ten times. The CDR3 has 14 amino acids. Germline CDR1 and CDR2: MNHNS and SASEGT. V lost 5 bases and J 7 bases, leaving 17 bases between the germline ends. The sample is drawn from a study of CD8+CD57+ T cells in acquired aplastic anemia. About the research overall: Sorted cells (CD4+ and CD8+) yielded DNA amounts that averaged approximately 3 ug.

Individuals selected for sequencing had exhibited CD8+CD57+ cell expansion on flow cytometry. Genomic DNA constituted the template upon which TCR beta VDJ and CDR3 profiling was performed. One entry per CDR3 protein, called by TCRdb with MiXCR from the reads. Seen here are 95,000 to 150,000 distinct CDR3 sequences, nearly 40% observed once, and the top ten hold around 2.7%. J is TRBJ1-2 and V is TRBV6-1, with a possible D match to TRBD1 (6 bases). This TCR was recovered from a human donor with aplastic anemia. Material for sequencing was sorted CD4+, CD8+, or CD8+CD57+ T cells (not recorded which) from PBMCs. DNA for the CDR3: TGTGCCAGCAGTATACAGGGAGGTGACGGTGGCTACACCTTC. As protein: CASSIQGGDGGYTF.